The 21 T cell receptor beta chains in this list originate from one sample, sequenced in a study of identical twins (dated by TCRdb to 2016 to 2018). Receptor libraries were prepared by 5' RACE. These reads were obtained on an Illumina HiSeq 2000. TCRdb itself trimmed the public reads at Q25 with fastp, ran MiXCR and retained productive beta chains. Here each entry gathers all rows of one CDR3 protein and keeps the most common genes and DNA. The sample table shows 1.5 million to 2 million distinct CDR3 sequences, and around a third are seen once. About 0.27% of the sample belongs to the ten largest clones. Sequencing was carried out using cord blood. These receptors were collected from a newborn girl in good health.

Ten or more counts support this clonotype. This chain links TRBV4-1 with TRBJ2-1; 11 bases match TRBD2. V trimming: 1 base; J trimming: 7 bases; junction bases outside the gene matches: 6. The CDR3 is made up of 16 amino acids. Germline V gene lookup returns CDR1 MGHRA and CDR2 YSYEKL. Here the CDR3 reads CASSQGWASGRNEQFF. DNA of the CDR3: TGCGCCAGCAGCCAAGGTTGGGCTAGCGGGAGGAATGAGCAGTTCTTC.

The chain uses TRBV20-1 and TRBJ1-5, with D uncertain. V was pared by 4 bases and J by 4 bases, with 17 bases between. The CDR3 runs 15 residues. CDR1 is DFQATT and CDR2 is SNEGSKA in the germline V gene (reference sequence). This chain's CDR3 is CSANPAQGRNQPQHF. The CDR3, as DNA: TGCAGTGCTAACCCCGCCCAAGGTCGGAATCAGCCCCAGCATTTT.

The chain combines TRBV20-1 with TRBJ1-2, with D tentatively TRBD1 (6 bases). Per germline, CDR1 DFQATT and CDR2 SNEGSKA (reference sequence). The CDR3 contains 12 residues. V lost 6 bases and J lost 5, with 13 bases in between. In nucleotides, the CDR3 is TGCAGTGCGACAGGTGGGGGATATGGCTACACCTTC. It codes for CSATGGGYGYTF.

This clonotype occurred a few times. The chain combines TRBV7-2 with TRBJ1-2, with 7 bases aligning to TRBD1. CDR3 length: 15 residues. The J segment lost 2 bases and the V segment lost 1 base, leaving 4 bases of the junction unmatched. Germline loops: CDR1 SGHTA, CDR2 FQGNSA. CDR3 DNA: TGTGCCAGCAGCTTAGGACAGACAGGGAACTATGGCTACACCTTC. Protein sequence: CASSLGQTGNYGYTF.

The sample holds a few counts of this clonotype. The chain employs TRBV12-3 or TRBV12-4 and TRBJ2-5; the match to TRBD2 covers 10 bases. With 2 bases clipped from V and 5 bases from J, the junction kept 8 bases outside the gene matches. The CDR3 runs to 16 residues. CDR3 amino acids: CASSLPSGRILETQYF. The CDR3 nucleotides read TGTGCCAGCAGTTTACCTAGCGGGAGAATTTTGGAGACCCAGTACTTC.

V usage is TRBV10-3 and J usage is TRBJ2-7, with a weak D call TRBD1 (5 bases). Germline CDR1 and CDR2: ENHRY and SYGVKD. The CDR3 loop spans 14 amino acids. V was cut by 4 bases and J by 4 bases, with 14 bases left in between. Written as DNA, the CDR3 is TGTGCCATCAGTGTCGACAGCCGATCGTACGAGCAGTACTTC. It encodes CAISVDSRSYEQYF.

This sequence joins TRBV28 and TRBJ2-7; a possible D gene is TRBD2 (5 bases). CDR3 size: 14 residues. Germline V lookup: CDR1 MDHEN, CDR2 SYDVKM. V lost 6 bases, J lost 3 bases, and 15 bases lay in between. DNA of the CDR3: TGTGCCAGCAGATCGACCGGGGTTTTCTACGAGCAGTACTTC. This translates into CASRSTGVFYEQYF.

The chain recombines TRBV7-9 with TRBJ2-3; no reliable D call. V lost 0 bases, J lost 0 bases, and 13 bases lay in between. CDR1 is SEHNR and CDR2 is FQNEAQ in the germline V gene (reference sequence). CDR3 size: 17 residues. In nucleotides, the CDR3 is TGTGCCAGCAGCTTAGCGGGATGGATGACTAGCACAGATACGCAGTATTTT. The encoded protein is CASSLAGWMTSTDTQYF.

The chain employs TRBV29-1 and TRBJ2-7; 12 nucleotides align to TRBD1. CDR1 SQVTM and CDR2 ANQGSEA come from the germline V gene. Trimming at V came to 1 base and at J to 2 bases, leaving 6 bases not matched to a gene. This CDR3 contains 16 residues. The CDR3: CSVEVGTGGPTYEQYF. CDR3 bases: TGCAGCGTTGAAGTCGGGACAGGGGGCCCCACCTACGAGCAGTACTTC.

This chain links TRBV27 with TRBJ2-7; a possible D gene is TRBD1 (6 bases). Looked up from germline, CDR1 is MNHEY and CDR2 is SMNVEV (reference sequence). Trimming took 2 bases from V and 1 from J, leaving 9 bases between them. The CDR3 length is 14 residues. Here the CDR3 DNA reads TGTGCCAGCAGTTTAGACAGGACGTCCTACGAGCAGTACTTC. Its protein product is CASSLDRTSYEQYF.

The rearrangement links TRBV4-1 to TRBJ1-5; TRBD1 might be the D (5 bases). V was pared by 0 bases and J by 6 bases, with 9 bases between. Germline values: CDR1 MGHRA, CDR2 YSYEKL. The CDR3 sequence is 14 residues long. For the CDR3, the DNA is TGCGCCAGCAGCCAAGACAGGGATAGTCAGCCCCAGCATTTT. Its translation: CASSQDRDSQPQHF.

Concerning this clonotype itself: A much larger clone differs by one base, so this may be a read error. This chain uses TRBV28 with TRBJ1-6; 7 nucleotides agree with TRBD1. The CDR3 runs 14 residues. In germline, CDR1 is MDHEN, CDR2 SYDVKM. The CDR3 DNA reads as TGTGCCACCCTAAAAGACAGGGTCAATTCACTCCTCCACTTT. Protein sequence: CATLKDRVNSLLHF. Complete variable domain (other parts from reference TRBV28 and TRBJ1-6): DVKVTQSSRYLVKRTGEKVFLECVQDMDHENMFWYRQDPGLGLRLIYFSYDVKMKEKGDIPEGYSVSREKKERFSLILESASTNQTSMYLCATLKDRVNSLLHFGNGTRLTVT.

V usage is TRBV20-1 and J usage is TRBJ1-4; no definite D call. The V end lost 2 bases, the J end lost 8 bases, and 9 bases lay between the germline ends. CDR1 and CDR2 (germline): DFQATT, SNEGSKA (reference sequence). The CDR3 is 12 residues long. The CDR3 here is CSARKFLEKLFF. For the CDR3, the DNA is TGCAGTGCTAGAAAGTTTTTGGAAAAACTGTTTTTT.

About this clonotype itself: A junction end diverges from the germline sequence, so it may reflect a read error. This chain joins TRBV20-1 and TRBJ1-6, with unresolved D. The CDR3 spans 14 residues. Germline CDR1 and CDR2: DFQATT and SNEGSKA (reference sequence). CDR3 in amino acids: CGARMGRVQSPLHF. The DNA for the CDR3 is TGCGGTGCTAGAATGGGTAGGGTACAGTCACCCCTCCACTTT.

The chain is built from TRBV30 and TRBJ2-1; D not certain. Germline V CDR1 and CDR2: GTSNPN, SVGIG (reference sequence). The V end lost 3 bases, the J end lost 14 bases, and 8 bases lay between the germline ends. The CDR3 is made up of 9 amino acids. CDR3 coding DNA: TGTGCCTGGAGCCTAGTGGAGTTCTTC. Residues: CAWSLVEFF. Using reference TRBV30 and TRBJ2-1 for the parts outside the CDR3, the full variable domain is SQTIHQWPATLVQPVGSPLSLECTVEGTSNPNLYWYRQAAGRGLQLLFYSVGIGQISSEVPQNLSASRPQDRQFILSSKKLLLSDSGFYLCAWSLVEFFGPGTRLTVL.

The chain is built from TRBV25-1 and TRBJ2-5; 11 bases line up with TRBD2. Germline values: CDR1 MGHDK, CDR2 SYGVNS. The V gene end was trimmed by 2 bases and the J gene end by 11 bases; junction bases not matched to a gene: 19. The CDR3 consists of 18 residues. The CDR3 DNA sequence: TGTGCCAGCAGTGAAACCTCTAGCGGGAGGTTATCCTACAATGAGCAGTACTTC. Protein: CASSETSSGRLSYNEQYF.

This clonotype was counted between two and nine times. This chain uses TRBV6-1 with TRBJ1-2; 10 bases align to TRBD1. Germline-derived CDR1 and CDR2 are MNHNS and SASEGT. CDR3 length: 15 residues. Trimming removed 4 bases from V and 3 bases from J; junction bases left unmatched: 5. CDR3: CASSGQGAVDYGYTF. The CDR3 nucleotides read TGTGCCAGCAGTGGACAGGGGGCAGTGGACTATGGCTACACCTTC.

The chain uses TRBV7-2 and TRBJ2-7, with 10 bases fitting TRBD1. Looked up from germline, CDR1 is SGHTA and CDR2 is FQGNSA. V dropped 5 bases and J dropped 3; count of bases not matched to a gene: 7. The CDR3 extends over 15 amino acids. The CDR3 region is CASSPGQGGGYEQYF. CDR3 nucleotide sequence: TGTGCCAGCAGCCCTGGACAGGGGGGGGGCTACGAGCAGTACTTC.

The chain uses TRBV3-1 and TRBJ2-1; 8 bases line up with TRBD2. The J call may be incorrect, as the DNA end agrees better with TRBJ2-7. The CDR3 extends over 21 amino acids. CDR1 and CDR2 (germline): LGHDT, YNNKEL (reference sequence). CDR3 sequence: CASSQGGWGLAGPSSYNEQYF. Here the CDR3 DNA reads TGTGCCAGCAGCCAAGGAGGGTGGGGCCTAGCGGGCCCAAGCTCCTACAATGAGCAGTACTTC.

V usage is TRBV5-1 and J usage is TRBJ2-1; TRBD2 agrees at 7 bases. The ends lost 1 base at V and 3 bases at J; junction bases unmatched: 7. The germline V gene encodes CDR1 SGHRS and CDR2 YFSETQ. The CDR3 length is 16 residues. The CDR3 protein is CASSLSPRDYYNEQFF. The CDR3 DNA reads as TGCGCCAGCAGCTTGTCCCCCCGGGACTACTACAATGAGCAGTTCTTC.

The chain links TRBV27 to TRBJ1-5; D is undetermined. The V and J ends lost 6 bases and 7 bases respectively, with 16 bases between them. The CDR3 covers 14 residues. Germline-derived CDR1 and CDR2 are MNHEY and SMNVEV (reference sequence). The CDR3 bases are TGTGCCAGCAGCCCTAGACCGCTAAGGCAGCCCCAGCATTTT. Encoded protein: CASSPRPLRQPQHF.